This is a list of T cell receptor beta chains from one sample in a study of identifying expanded T cells in peripheral blood. TCRdb's copy holds only in-frame clones and misses some; the assay was immunoSEQ multiplex PCR. The sample holds 84,000 or so clones, around nine tenths seen once. The material sequenced was blood. The receptors were gathered from a person aged 18-70 years in good health. CDR3s include the opening cysteine and the closing phenylalanine or tryptophan. D genes are given only for firm matches. A clone size is listed for some rows: how often the clone was seen (once, few, many), or a class if it is expanded.

>TRBJ1-1|TRBV6-5|.|.|13
CASNPPGDTEAFF
TGTGCCAGCAATCCACCAGGGGACACTGAAGCTTTCTTT
>TRBJ2-1|TRBV7-3|.|.|13
CASSFAGTNEQFF
TGTGCCAGCAGCTTTGCAGGGACTAATGAGCAGTTCTTC
>TRBJ2-7|TRBV29-1|.|TRBD2|13
CSVVPAGVYEQYF
TGCAGCGTTGTTCCAGCGGGAGTGTACGAGCAGTACTTC
>TRBJ2-7|TRBV27|.|.|17
CASSSGKRSGYSYEQYF
TGTGCCAGCAGTTCGGGCAAACGAAGCGGCTACTCCTACGAGCAGTACTTC
>TRBJ2-3|TRBV7-6|.|.|13
CASSLRNTDTQYF
TGTGCCAGCAGCTTGCGAAACACAGATACGCAGTATTTT
>TRBJ2-1|TRBV5-1|once|.|16
CASSLLIRGSYNEQFF
TGCGCCAGCAGCCTGCTAATCAGGGGTTCGTACAATGAGCAGTTCTTC
>TRBJ2-5|TRBV14|.|.|16
CASSQDWDRRYETQYF
TGTGCCAGCAGCCAAGATTGGGATAGGCGTTATGAGACCCAGTACTTC
>TRBJ1-2|TRBV6-1|.|TRBD1|14
CASRVTGTADGYTF
TGTGCCAGCAGGGTGACAGGGACGGCTGATGGCTACACCTTC
>TRBJ2-7|TRBV21-1|.|.|20
CASSKYGQGEMNPLVYEQYF
TGTGCCAGCAGCAAATACGGACAGGGGGAAATGAATCCACTAGTCTACGAGCAGTACTTC
>TRBJ2-3|TRBV19|.|.|14
CASSIDFARTAQYF
TGTGCCAGTAGTATAGATTTCGCGCGGACAGCGCAGTATTTT
>TRBJ2-7|TRBV27|.|.|13
CASRGLDTYEQYF
TGTGCCAGCAGGGGACTCGATACCTACGAGCAGTACTTC
>TRBJ1-5|TRBV6-6|.|.|13
CASKITQAKPQHF
TGTGCCAGCAAAATAACCCAGGCAAAGCCCCAGCATTTT
>TRBJ2-7|TRBV7-2|.|.|14
CASSPAAGAYEQYF
TGTGCCAGCAGCCCCGCGGCCGGAGCCTACGAGCAGTACTTC
>TRBJ2-1|TRBV7-9|.|.|13
CASSPRGVYEQFF
TGTGCCAGCAGCCCGAGGGGGGTATATGAGCAGTTCTTC
>TRBJ2-1|TRBV27|.|TRBD2|18
CASRPGLAGGRSYNEQFF
TGTGCCAGCAGACCGGGACTAGCGGGGGGAAGGTCCTACAATGAGCAGTTCTTC
>TRBJ1-5|TRBV27|.|.|13
CASSIRGSQPQHF
TGTGCCAGCAGTATCCGGGGGAGTCAGCCCCAGCATTTT
>TRBJ2-7|TRBV14|.|.|16
CASSQDSGMGSYEQYF
TGTGCCAGCAGCCAGGACAGCGGGATGGGGAGTTACGAGCAGTACTTC
>TRBJ1-6|TRBV27|.|.|15
CASSWTPPGQQPLHF
TGTGCCAGCAGTTGGACACCTCCAGGGCAACAACCCCTCCACTTT
>TRBJ2-2|TRBV6-6|.|.|13
CASSYFPAGELFF
TGTGCCAGCAGTTACTTTCCCGCCGGGGAGCTGTTTTTT
>TRBJ1-2|TRBV19|.|.|15
CASRGIQGNRYGYTF
TGTGCCAGTAGGGGGATTCAGGGGAATCGCTATGGCTACACCTTC
>TRBJ2-3|TRBV18|.|TRBD1|15
CASSPVGQGRDTQYF
TGTGCCAGCTCACCCGTTGGACAGGGTCGTGATACGCAGTATTTT
>TRBJ1-1|TRBV19|.|TRBD1|13
CASRTTGEGEAFF
TGTGCCAGTAGGACGACAGGGGAAGGTGAAGCTTTCTTT
>TRBJ2-1|TRBV29-1|.|TRBD2|14
CSVGGSWSYNEQFF
TGCAGCGTAGGCGGGAGCTGGTCCTACAATGAGCAGTTCTTC
>TRBJ2-4|TRBV29-1|.|.|15
CSVEGGSLAKNIQYF
TGCAGCGTTGAAGGCGGCAGCCTAGCCAAAAACATTCAGTACTTC
>TRBJ2-5|TRBV18|.|.|13
CASSPEGRETQYF
TGTGCCAGCTCACCCGAAGGGAGGGAGACCCAGTACTTC
>TRBJ2-2|TRBV10-3|.|.|15
CAISDPGLPTGELFF
TGTGCCATCAGTGACCCGGGACTCCCCACCGGGGAGCTGTTTTTT
>TRBJ2-7|TRBV6-6|once|.|15
CASSYMGKGSYEQYF
TGTGCCAGCAGTTACATGGGGAAGGGCTCCTACGAGCAGTACTTC
>TRBJ2-3|TRBV18|.|TRBD2|14
CASLRAGGTDTQYF
TGTGCCAGCTTAAGAGCGGGAGGCACAGATACGCAGTATTTT
>TRBJ2-2|TRBV4-3|.|TRBD2|16
CASSRGLAALTGELFF
TGCGCCAGCAGCCGAGGCCTAGCGGCGTTGACCGGGGAGCTGTTTTTT
>TRBJ1-2|TRBV5-1|.|TRBD1|14
CASSSPGQDGGYTF
TGCGCCAGCAGTTCACCTGGACAGGATGGAGGCTACACCTTC
>TRBJ2-1|TRBV19|.|TRBD2|15
CASSRGLGWSNEQFF
TGTGCCAGTAGTAGGGGACTAGGTTGGTCCAATGAGCAGTTCTTC
>TRBJ2-7|TRBV7-2|.|TRBD2|15
CASSLVLAGGYEQYF
TGTGCCAGCAGCTTAGTACTAGCGGGGGGCTACGAGCAGTACTTC
>TRBJ2-7|TRBV28|.|.|13
CASSLIQYYEQYF
TGTGCCAGCAGTTTAATACAATACTACGAGCAGTACTTC
>TRBJ2-1|TRBV5-6|.|TRBD2|17
CASSPGTNALLWGEQFF
TGTGCCAGCAGCCCCGGGACTAACGCGCTCTTATGGGGTGAGCAGTTCTTC
>TRBJ2-3|TRBV15|.|TRBD1|17
CATSRDPTGARTDTQYF
TGTGCCACCAGCAGAGATCCGACAGGGGCCCGCACAGATACGCAGTATTTT
>TRBJ2-3|TRBV5-4|.|.|16
CASSLGTYQDTDTQYF
TGTGCCAGCAGCTTGGGAACGTACCAGGACACAGATACGCAGTATTTT
>TRBJ2-1|TRBV7-2|.|.|14
CASTSVGLYNEQFF
TGTGCCAGCACCTCCGTTGGTCTTTACAATGAGCAGTTCTTC
>TRBJ2-7|TRBV10-1|.|.|15
CASSDLEGRSYEQYF
TGCGCCAGCAGTGACCTCGAGGGACGGAGCTACGAGCAGTACTTC
>TRBJ1-2|TRBV7-6|.|TRBD1|13
CASSLGTGFGYTF
TGTGCCAGCAGCTTGGGGACAGGGTTTGGCTACACCTTC
>TRBJ2-7|TRBV7-2|.|TRBD1|14
CASSFTGVRDEQYF
TGTGCCAGCAGCTTTACAGGGGTTAGGGACGAGCAGTACTTC
>TRBJ1-2|TRBV5-4|.|.|17
CASSPPPEFGGDYGYTF
TGTGCCAGCAGCCCACCCCCTGAGTTCGGGGGCGACTATGGCTACACCTTC
>TRBJ1-2|TRBV6-6|.|.|14
CAARKQGGDYGYTF
TGTGCCGCCAGAAAACAGGGTGGGGACTATGGCTACACCTTC
>TRBJ2-1|TRBV28|.|TRBD2|16
CASSAHSGSFYNEQFF
TGTGCCAGCAGCGCCCATAGCGGGAGCTTCTACAATGAGCAGTTCTTC
>TRBJ1-3|TRBV6-1|few|.|15
CASSESVIFGNTIYF
TGTGCCAGCAGTGAATCAGTCATATTCGGAAACACCATATATTTT
>TRBJ2-2|TRBV7-9|.|.|18
CASSLRLGVFGDTGELFF
TGTGCCAGCAGCTTAAGATTAGGGGTATTCGGGGACACCGGGGAGCTGTTTTTT
>TRBJ2-2|TRBV7-2|.|.|11
CASSQSGELFF
TGTGCCAGCAGTCAGTCCGGGGAGCTGTTTTTT
>TRBJ2-7|TRBV28|.|.|11
CASSLHYEQYF
TGTGCCAGCAGTTTACACTACGAGCAGTACTTC
>TRBJ2-5|TRBV5-5|.|TRBD1|14
CASSLVLQGETQYF
TGTGCCAGCAGCCTGGTGTTACAGGGGGAGACCCAGTACTTC